Below, 4 T cell receptor beta chains from the same sample are listed, as sequenced in a study of T cells in Graves' hyperthyroidism and ophthalmopathy. RNA transcripts yielded amplified TCR beta CDR3 regions. During a first-round RT-PCR of the TCR CDR3, the HTBI primer set was used. TCRdb analysed the multiplex PCR reads with MiXCR anew, one entry per CDR3 protein. Counted here are hundreds of thousands of distinct CDR3 sequences, 38% occurring once; the ten biggest clones make up over 8%. Material for sequencing was blood. The receptors stem from a man between 18 and 35 years old with Graves' hyperthyroidism.

Concerning this clonotype: Just one base apart from a much larger clone, this may be a read error. The chain has TRBV7-2 and TRBJ2-7; tentative D call: TRBD2 (5 bases). This CDR3 comprises 15 residues. CDR1 SGHTA and CDR2 FQGNSA come from the germline V gene. The CDR3 loop reads CASSLTAGLSYGQYF. In nucleotides, the CDR3 is TGTGCCAGCAGCTTGACTGCGGGCTTAAGCTACGGGCAGTACTTC.

This clonotype was counted ten times or more. The chain recombines TRBV7-2 with TRBJ1-1, with D uncertain. The CDR3 is made up of 16 amino acids. Germline V gives CDR1 SGHTA, CDR2 FQGNSA. V was trimmed by 0 bases and J by 0 bases, leaving 11 bases between them. The CDR3 region is CASSLAGFAMNTEAFF. The CDR3 DNA follows: TGTGCCAGCAGCTTAGCGGGGTTTGCGATGAACACTGAAGCTTTCTTT.

This clonotype was recorded once. The chain uses TRBV7-3 and TRBJ1-1; D may be TRBD1 (5 bases). V was clipped by 1 base and J by 11 bases, with 14 bases between them. The germline gives CDR1 SGHTA, CDR2 FQGTGA. The CDR3 runs 13 residues. This CDR3 is CASSLNPAGEAFF. The CDR3 DNA reads TGTGCCAGCAGCTTAAACCCGGCGGGGGAGGCTTTCTTT. The whole variable domain, filled in from reference TRBV7-3 and TRBJ1-1, reads GAGVSQTPSNKVTEKGKYVELRCDPISGHTALYWYRQSLGQGPEFLIYFQGTGAADDSGLPNDRFFAVRPEGSVSTLKIQRTERGDSAVYLCASSLNPAGEAFFGQGTRLTVV.

There are many counts of this clonotype. V and J are TRBV7-2 and TRBJ1-6; D gene uncertain. V lost 8 bases, J lost 7 bases, and 9 bases lay in between. The germline V gene has CDR1 SGHTA and CDR2 FQGNSA. This CDR3 spans 12 amino acids. The CDR3 nucleotides read TGTGCCAGCGGCGCACGAAATTCACCCCTCCACTTT. It codes for CASGARNSPLHF.